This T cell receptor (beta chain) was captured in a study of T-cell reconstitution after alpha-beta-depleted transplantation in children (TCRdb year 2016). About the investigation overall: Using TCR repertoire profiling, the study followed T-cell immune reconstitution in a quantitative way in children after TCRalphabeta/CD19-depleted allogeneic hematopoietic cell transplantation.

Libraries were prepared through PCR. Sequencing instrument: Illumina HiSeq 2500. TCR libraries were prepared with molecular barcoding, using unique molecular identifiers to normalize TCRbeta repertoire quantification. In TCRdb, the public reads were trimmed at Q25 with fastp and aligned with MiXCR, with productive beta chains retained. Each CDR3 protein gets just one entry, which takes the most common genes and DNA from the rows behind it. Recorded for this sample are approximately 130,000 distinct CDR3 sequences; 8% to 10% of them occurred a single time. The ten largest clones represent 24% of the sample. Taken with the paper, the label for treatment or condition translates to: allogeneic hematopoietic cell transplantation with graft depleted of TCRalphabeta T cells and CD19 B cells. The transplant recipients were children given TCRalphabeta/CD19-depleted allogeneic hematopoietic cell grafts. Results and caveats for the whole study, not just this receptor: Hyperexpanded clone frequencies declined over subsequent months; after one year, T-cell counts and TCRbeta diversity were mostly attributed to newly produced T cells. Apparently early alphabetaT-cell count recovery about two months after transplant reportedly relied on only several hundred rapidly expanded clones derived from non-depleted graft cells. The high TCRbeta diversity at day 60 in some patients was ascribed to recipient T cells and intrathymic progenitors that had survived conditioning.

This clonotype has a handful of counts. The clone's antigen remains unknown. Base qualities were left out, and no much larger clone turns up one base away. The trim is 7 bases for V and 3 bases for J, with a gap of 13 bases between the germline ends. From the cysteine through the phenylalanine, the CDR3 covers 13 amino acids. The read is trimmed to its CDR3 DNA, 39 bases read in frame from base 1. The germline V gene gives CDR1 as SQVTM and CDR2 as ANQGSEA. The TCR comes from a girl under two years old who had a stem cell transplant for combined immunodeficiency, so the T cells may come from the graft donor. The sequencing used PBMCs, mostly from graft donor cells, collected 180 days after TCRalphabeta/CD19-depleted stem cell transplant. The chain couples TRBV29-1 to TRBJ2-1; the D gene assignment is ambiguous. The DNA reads TGCAGCGCCATCACTCGGGTCTACAATGAGCAGTTCTTC. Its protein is CSAITRVYNEQFF.